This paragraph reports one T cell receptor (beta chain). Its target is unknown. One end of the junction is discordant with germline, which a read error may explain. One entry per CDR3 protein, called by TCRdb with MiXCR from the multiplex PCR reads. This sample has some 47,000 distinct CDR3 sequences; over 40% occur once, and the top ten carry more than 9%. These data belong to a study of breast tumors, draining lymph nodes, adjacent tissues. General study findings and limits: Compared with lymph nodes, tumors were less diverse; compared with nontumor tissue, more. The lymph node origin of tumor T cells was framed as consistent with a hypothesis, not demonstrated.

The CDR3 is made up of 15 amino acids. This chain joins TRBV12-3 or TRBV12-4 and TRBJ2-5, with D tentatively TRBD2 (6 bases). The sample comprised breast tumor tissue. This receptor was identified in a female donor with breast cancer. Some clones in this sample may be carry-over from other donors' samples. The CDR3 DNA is TGTGCCAGCAGTCCCCCGACTAGATACCACGAGACCCAGTACTTC. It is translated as CASSPPTRYHETQYF.